The present TCR beta chain was sequenced within a study of T-cell reconstitution after alpha-beta-depleted transplantation in children. The germline V gene encodes CDR1 SEHNR and CDR2 FQNEAQ (reference sequence). This CDR3 is 13 amino acids long. This clonotype was observed a handful of times. A library of TCRbeta sequences, prepared with unique molecular identifiers, was generated. TCRdb reprocessed the PCR reads via MiXCR and lists one record per CDR3 protein. Here the sample spans 900,000 or so distinct CDR3 sequences, roughly 15% being singletons. The sequencing here drew on PBMCs, mostly from graft donor cells, taken 360 days after TCRalphabeta/CD19-depleted stem cell transplant. This TCR was sampled from a male patient younger than 18 who had a stem cell transplant for acute lymphoblastic leukemia, so the T cells may come from the graft donor. This chain joins TRBV7-9 and TRBJ2-7; tentative D call: TRBD1 (5 bases). In nucleotides, the CDR3 is TGTGGCGTCCGCCAGGGAACGTCCTACGAGCAGTACTTC. Amino acid sequence: CGVRQGTSYEQYF.